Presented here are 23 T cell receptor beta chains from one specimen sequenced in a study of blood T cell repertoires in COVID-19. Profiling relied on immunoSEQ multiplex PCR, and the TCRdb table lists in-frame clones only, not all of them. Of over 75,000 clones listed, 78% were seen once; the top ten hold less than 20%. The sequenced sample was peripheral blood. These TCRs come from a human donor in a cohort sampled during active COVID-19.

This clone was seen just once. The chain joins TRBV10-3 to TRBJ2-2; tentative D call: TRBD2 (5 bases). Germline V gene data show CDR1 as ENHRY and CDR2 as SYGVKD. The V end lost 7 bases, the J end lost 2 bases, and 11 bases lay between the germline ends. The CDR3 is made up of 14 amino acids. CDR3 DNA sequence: TGTGCCATCAAAACACGGACTAACACCGGGGAGCTGTTTTTT. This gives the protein CAIKTRTNTGELFF.

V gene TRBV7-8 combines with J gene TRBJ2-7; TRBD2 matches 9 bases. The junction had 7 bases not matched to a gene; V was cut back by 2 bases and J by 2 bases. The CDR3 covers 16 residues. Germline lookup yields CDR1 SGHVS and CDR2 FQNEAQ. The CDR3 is CASSLIMSSGAYEQYF. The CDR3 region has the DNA TGTGCCAGCAGCTTAATTATGTCTAGCGGGGCCTACGAGCAGTACTTC.

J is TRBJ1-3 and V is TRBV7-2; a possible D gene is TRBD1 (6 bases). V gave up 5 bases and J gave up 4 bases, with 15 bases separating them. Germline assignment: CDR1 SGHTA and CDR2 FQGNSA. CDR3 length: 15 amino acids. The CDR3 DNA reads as TGTGCCAGCAGCCTCAGGGGAATCCAAGGAAACACCATATATTTT. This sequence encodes CASSLRGIQGNTIYF.

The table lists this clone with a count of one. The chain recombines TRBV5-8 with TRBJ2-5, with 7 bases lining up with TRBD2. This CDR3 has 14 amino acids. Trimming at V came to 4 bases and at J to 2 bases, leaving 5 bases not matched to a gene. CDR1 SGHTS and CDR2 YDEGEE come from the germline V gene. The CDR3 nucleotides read TGTGCCAGCAGCCAAGGGACTAAACAAGAGACCCAGTACTTC. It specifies CASSQGTKQETQYF.

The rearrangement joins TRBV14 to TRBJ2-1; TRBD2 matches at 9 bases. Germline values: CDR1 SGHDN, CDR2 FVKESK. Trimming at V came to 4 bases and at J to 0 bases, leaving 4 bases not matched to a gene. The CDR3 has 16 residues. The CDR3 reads CASSRKREASYNEQFF. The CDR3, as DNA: TGTGCCAGCAGCCGCAAGCGGGAGGCCTCCTACAATGAGCAGTTCTTC. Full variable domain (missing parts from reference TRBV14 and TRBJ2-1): EAGVTQFPSHSVIEKGQTVTLRCDPISGHDNLYWYRRVMGKEIKFLLHFVKESKQDESGMPNNRFLAERTGGTYSTLKVQPAELEDSGVYFCASSRKREASYNEQFFGPGTRLTVL.

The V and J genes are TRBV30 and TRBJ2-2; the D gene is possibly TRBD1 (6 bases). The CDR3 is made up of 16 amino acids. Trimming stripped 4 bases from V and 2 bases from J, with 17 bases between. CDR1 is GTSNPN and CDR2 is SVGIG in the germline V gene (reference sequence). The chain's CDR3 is CAWKIVGAPNTGELFF. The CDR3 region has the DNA TGTGCCTGGAAAATCGTGGGGGCTCCAAACACCGGGGAGCTGTTTTTT. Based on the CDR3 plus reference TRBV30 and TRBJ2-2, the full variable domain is SQTIHQWPATLVQPVGSPLSLECTVEGTSNPNLYWYRQAAGRGLQLLFYSVGIGQISSEVPQNLSASRPQDRQFILSSKKLLLSDSGFYLCAWKIVGAPNTGELFFGEGSRLTVL.

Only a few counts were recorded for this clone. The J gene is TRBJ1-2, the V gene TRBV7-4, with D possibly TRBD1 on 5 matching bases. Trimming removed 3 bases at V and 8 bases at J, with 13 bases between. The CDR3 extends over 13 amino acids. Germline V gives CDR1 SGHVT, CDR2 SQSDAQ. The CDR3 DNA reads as TGTGCCAGCAGCTTTAGTAGGGGCTTGGGCTACACCTTC. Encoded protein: CASSFSRGLGYTF. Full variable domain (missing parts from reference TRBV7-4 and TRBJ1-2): GAGVSQSPRYKVAKRGRDVALRCDSISGHVTLYWYRQTLGQGSEVLTYSQSDAQRDKSGRPSGRFSAERPERSVSTLKIQRTEQGDSAVYLCASSFSRGLGYTFGSGTRLTVV.

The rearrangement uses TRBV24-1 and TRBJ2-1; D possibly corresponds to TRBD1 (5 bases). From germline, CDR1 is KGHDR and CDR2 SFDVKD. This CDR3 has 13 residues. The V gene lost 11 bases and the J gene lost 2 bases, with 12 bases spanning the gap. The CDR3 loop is CASSGSTYNEQFF. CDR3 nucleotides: TGTGCCAGCTCAGGGTCCACCTACAATGAGCAGTTCTTC.

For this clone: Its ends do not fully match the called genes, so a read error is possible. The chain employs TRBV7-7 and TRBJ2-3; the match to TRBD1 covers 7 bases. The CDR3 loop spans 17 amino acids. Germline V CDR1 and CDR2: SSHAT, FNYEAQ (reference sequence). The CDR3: CASSPRDSFRGTDTQYF. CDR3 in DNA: TGTGCTAGCAGCCCGAGGGACAGTTTTCGCGGCACAGATACGCAGTATTTT.

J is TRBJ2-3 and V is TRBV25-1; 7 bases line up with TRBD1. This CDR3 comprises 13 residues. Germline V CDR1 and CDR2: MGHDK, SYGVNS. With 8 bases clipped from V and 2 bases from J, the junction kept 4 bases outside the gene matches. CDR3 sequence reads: CASRTGVTDTQYF. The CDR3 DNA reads TGTGCCAGCCGTACAGGGGTCACAGATACGCAGTATTTT. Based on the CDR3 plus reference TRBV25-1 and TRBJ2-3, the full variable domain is EADIYQTPRYLVIGTGKKITLECSQTMGHDKMYWYQQDPGMELHLIHYSYGVNSTEKGDLSSESTVSRIRTEHFPLTLESARPSHTSQYLCASRTGVTDTQYFGPGTRLTVL.

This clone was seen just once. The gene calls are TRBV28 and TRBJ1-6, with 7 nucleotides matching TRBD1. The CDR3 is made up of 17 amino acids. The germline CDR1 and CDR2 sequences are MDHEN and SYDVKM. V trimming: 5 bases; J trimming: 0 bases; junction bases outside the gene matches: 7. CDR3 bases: TGTGCCAGCAGTCCTGGGACAGCCAGCTCCTATAATTCACCCCTCCACTTT. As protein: CASSPGTASSYNSPLHF. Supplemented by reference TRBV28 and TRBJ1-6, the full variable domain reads DVKVTQSSRYLVKRTGEKVFLECVQDMDHENMFWYRQDPGLGLRLIYFSYDVKMKEKGDIPEGYSVSREKKERFSLILESASTNQTSMYLCASSPGTASSYNSPLHFGNGTRLTVT.

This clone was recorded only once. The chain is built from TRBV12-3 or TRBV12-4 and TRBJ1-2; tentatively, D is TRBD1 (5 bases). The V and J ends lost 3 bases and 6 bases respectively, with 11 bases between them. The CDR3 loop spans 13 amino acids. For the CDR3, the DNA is TGTGCCAGCAGTTTGAGGCAGGGTGATGGCTACACCTTC. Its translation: CASSLRQGDGYTF.

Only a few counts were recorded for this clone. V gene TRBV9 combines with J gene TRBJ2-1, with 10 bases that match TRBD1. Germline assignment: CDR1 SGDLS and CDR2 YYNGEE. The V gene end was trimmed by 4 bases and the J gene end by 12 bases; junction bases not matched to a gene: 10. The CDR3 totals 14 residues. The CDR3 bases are TGTGCCAGCAGCCCAGGGGGGGACAGGGGAAGGCAGTTCTTC. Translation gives CASSPGGDRGRQFF.

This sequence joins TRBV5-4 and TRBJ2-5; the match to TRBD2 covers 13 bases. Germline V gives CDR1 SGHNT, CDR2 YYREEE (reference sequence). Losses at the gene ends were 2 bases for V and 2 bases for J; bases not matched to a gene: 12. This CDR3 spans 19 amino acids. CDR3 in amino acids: CASSLQPGLAGTTQETQYF. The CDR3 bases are TGTGCCAGCAGCTTACAACCGGGACTAGCGGGGACCACGCAAGAGACCCAGTACTTC. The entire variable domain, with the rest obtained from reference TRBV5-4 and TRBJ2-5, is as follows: ETGVTQSPTHLIKTRGQQVTLRCSSQSGHNTVSWYQQALGQGPQFIFQYYREEENGRGNFPPRFSGLQFPNYSSELNVNALELDDSALYLCASSLQPGLAGTTQETQYFGPGTRLLVL.

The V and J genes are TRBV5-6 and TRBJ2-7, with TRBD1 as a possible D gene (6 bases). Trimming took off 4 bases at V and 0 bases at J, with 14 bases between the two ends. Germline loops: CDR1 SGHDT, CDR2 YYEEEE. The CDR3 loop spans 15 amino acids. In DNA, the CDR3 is TGTGCCAGCAGCCCATGGACAGAGAGCTCCTACGAGCAGTACTTC. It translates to CASSPWTESSYEQYF. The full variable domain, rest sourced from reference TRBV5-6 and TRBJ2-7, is DAGVTQSPTHLIKTRGQQVTLRCSPKSGHDTVSWYQQALGQGPQFIFQYYEEEERQRGNFPDRFSGHQFPNYSSELNVNALLLGDSALYLCASSPWTESSYEQYFGPGTRLTVT.

This CDR3 reads CSASRGGATYEQYF. DNA for the CDR3: TGCAGTGCTAGTAGGGGGGGGGCCACCTACGAGCAGTACTTC. The genes are TRBV20-1 and TRBJ2-7; tentative D call: TRBD2 (7 bases). CDR3 size: 14 residues. With 3 bases removed from V and 2 bases from J, the gap between germline ends came to 14 bases. Germline V gene data show CDR1 as DFQATT and CDR2 as SNEGSKA (reference sequence).

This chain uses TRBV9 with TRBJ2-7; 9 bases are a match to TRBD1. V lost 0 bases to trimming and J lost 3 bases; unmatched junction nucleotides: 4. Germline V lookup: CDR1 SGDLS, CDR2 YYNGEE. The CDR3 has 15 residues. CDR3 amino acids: CASSVVPDRGYEQYF. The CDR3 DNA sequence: TGTGCCAGCAGCGTAGTCCCGGACAGGGGCTACGAGCAGTACTTC.

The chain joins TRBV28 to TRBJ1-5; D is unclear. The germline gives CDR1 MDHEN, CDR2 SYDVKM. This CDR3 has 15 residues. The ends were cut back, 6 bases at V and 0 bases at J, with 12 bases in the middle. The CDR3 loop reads CASRNQQYSNQPQHF. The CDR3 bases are TGTGCCAGCAGGAACCAACAGTATAGCAATCAGCCCCAGCATTTT.

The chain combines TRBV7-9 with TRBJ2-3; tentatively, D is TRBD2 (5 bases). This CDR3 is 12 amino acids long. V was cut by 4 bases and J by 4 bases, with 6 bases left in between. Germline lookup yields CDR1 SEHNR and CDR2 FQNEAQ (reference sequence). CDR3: CASSSGSDTQYF. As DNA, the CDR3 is TGTGCCAGCAGCTCGGGGTCAGATACGCAGTATTTT.

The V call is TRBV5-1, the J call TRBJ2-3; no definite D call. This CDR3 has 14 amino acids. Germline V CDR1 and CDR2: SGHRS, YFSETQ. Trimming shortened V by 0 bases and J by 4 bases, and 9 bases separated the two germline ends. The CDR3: CASSLVVGADTQYF. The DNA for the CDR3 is TGCGCCAGCAGCTTGGTAGTAGGAGCAGATACGCAGTATTTT.

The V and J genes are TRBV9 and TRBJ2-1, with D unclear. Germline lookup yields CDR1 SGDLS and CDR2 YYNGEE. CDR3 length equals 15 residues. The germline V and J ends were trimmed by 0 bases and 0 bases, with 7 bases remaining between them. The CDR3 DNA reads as TGTGCCAGCAGCGTAGTCGAAGCCTCCTACAATGAGCAGTTCTTC. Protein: CASSVVEASYNEQFF.

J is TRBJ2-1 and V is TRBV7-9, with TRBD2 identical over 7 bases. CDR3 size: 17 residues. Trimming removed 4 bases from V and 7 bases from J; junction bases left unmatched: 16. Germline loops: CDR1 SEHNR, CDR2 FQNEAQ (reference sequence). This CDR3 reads CASSSNLAEKTNNEQFF. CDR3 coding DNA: TGTGCCAGCAGCTCGAATCTAGCGGAAAAAACGAATAATGAGCAGTTCTTC.

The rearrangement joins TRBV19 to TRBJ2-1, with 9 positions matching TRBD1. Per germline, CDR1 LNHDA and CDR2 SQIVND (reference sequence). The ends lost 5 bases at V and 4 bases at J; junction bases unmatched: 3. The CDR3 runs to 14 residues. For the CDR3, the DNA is TGTGCCAGTAGTGGACAGGGGCTATACAATGAGCAGTTCTTC. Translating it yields CASSGQGLYNEQFF.